Each of the 25 T cell receptor beta chains below was sequenced from the same sample in a study of CD8+CD57+ T cells in acquired aplastic anemia. Profiles of TCR beta VDJ and CDR3 were generated from a genomic DNA template. MiXCR, run by TCRdb on the reads, gives a single entry per CDR3 protein. There are some 150,000 distinct CDR3 sequences in the sample; less than 60% occur only once, and less than 15% lies in the top ten. The patients chosen for sequencing had shown expansion of CD8+CD57+ cells (detected by flow cytometry). Sequencing input: sorted CD4+, CD8+, or CD8+CD57+ T cells (not recorded which) from PBMCs. All receptors derive from a human donor with aplastic anemia.

V is TRBV24-1 and J is TRBJ2-3; perhaps TRBD1 as D (6 bases). The CDR3 runs 14 residues. Per germline, CDR1 KGHDR and CDR2 SFDVKD. V lost 6 bases and J lost 4, with 13 bases in between. The CDR3 DNA follows: TGTGCCACCAGTCCAGGGGTTTACGCAGATACGCAGTATTTT. Translating it yields CATSPGVYADTQYF.

This clonotype occurred many times. This rearrangement joins TRBV7-9 to TRBJ1-1, with D perhaps TRBD1 (5 bases). In germline, CDR1 is SEHNR, CDR2 FQNEAQ (reference sequence). The CDR3 runs to 17 residues. The ends were cut back, 5 bases at V and 0 bases at J, with 19 bases in the middle. DNA for the CDR3: TGTGCCAGCAGCCCCAGTGGGTTGCAGGGCGTGAACACTGAAGCTTTCTTT. It specifies CASSPSGLQGVNTEAFF.

The V call is TRBV25-1, the J call TRBJ1-1, with 7 nucleotides matching TRBD1. With 2 bases clipped from V and 4 bases from J, the junction kept 4 bases outside the gene matches. The CDR3 loop spans 14 amino acids. CDR1 is MGHDK and CDR2 is SYGVNS in the germline V gene. CDR3 loop: CASSETGVFTEAFF. In DNA form, the CDR3 reads TGTGCCAGCAGTGAAACAGGGGTTTTCACTGAAGCTTTCTTT.

The CDR3 sequence is CASSGQEGDKAFF. CDR3 nucleotide sequence: TGTGCCAGCTCGGGACAGGAGGGAGATAAAGCTTTCTTT. The rearrangement links TRBV18 to TRBJ1-1; 8 bases are shared with TRBD1. CDR3 length: 13 residues. The trim removed 6 bases at V and 9 bases at J, leaving 9 bases unmatched. Germline loops: CDR1 KGHSH, CDR2 LQKENI.

The V gene is TRBV20-1, the J gene TRBJ2-7, with 9 bases matching TRBD1. V gave up 6 bases and J gave up 4 bases; unmatched junction bases: 10. The CDR3 contains 14 residues. Germline V gives CDR1 DFQATT, CDR2 SNEGSKA (reference sequence). CDR3 sequence reads: CSALGQGRRYEQYF. CDR3 nucleotide sequence: TGCAGTGCACTTGGACAGGGGCGACGGTACGAGCAGTACTTC.

This clonotype was seen a few times. The chain has TRBV6-4 and TRBJ2-3; TRBD2 matches at 11 bases. The trim removed 6 bases at V and 6 bases at J, leaving 8 bases unmatched. From germline, CDR1 is MRHNA and CDR2 SNTAGT. CDR3 size: 15 residues. CDR3 nucleotide sequence: TGTGCCAGCAGCCCCTCTAGCGGGGGGTTGGATACGCAGTATTTT. Protein product: CASSPSSGGLDTQYF.

There are many counts of this clonotype. The J gene is TRBJ2-5, the V gene TRBV7-3; D unresolved. From germline, CDR1 is SGHTA and CDR2 FQGTGA. Between the trimmed V and J ends, which lost 1 base and 1 base, there was a span of 10 bases. The CDR3 is 15 residues long. CDR3 amino acids: CASSLSGSLQETQYF. The CDR3 DNA reads as TGTGCCAGCAGCTTAAGCGGTAGCCTCCAAGAGACCCAGTACTTC.

The chain joins TRBV29-1 to TRBJ2-2; the D is unclear. The V end was cut by 6 bases, the J end by 7 bases, with 9 bases between. The CDR3 totals 11 residues. Looked up from germline, CDR1 is SQVTM and CDR2 is ANQGSEA. The CDR3 region is CSVGVHGELFF. CDR3 DNA: TGCAGCGTAGGTGTTCACGGGGAGCTGTTTTTT.

The genes are TRBV14 and TRBJ1-2; weak D call: TRBD1 (5 bases). CDR3 size: 11 residues. Trimming removed 3 bases from V and 6 bases from J, with 5 bases in between. CDR1 is SGHDN and CDR2 is FVKESK in the germline V gene. CDR3 coding DNA: TGTGCCAGCAGCCAGGGGCATGGCTACACCTTC. Its translation is CASSQGHGYTF.

This CDR3 is CATSRHQGSSGANVLTF. The CDR3, as DNA: TGTGCCACCAGCAGGCATCAGGGTTCCTCTGGGGCCAACGTCCTGACTTTC. V gene TRBV15 combines with J gene TRBJ2-6; D might be TRBD1 (5 bases). The length of the CDR3 is 17 residues. Deletions cut 3 bases from V and 0 bases from J, with 12 bases between. Germline V gene data show CDR1 as LNHNV and CDR2 as YYDKDF (reference sequence).

About this clonotype: A read error may be the cause here, since a much bigger clone is one base away. The gene calls are TRBV19 and TRBJ2-1; 13 bases fit TRBD2. Germline V gene sequence: CDR1 LNHDA, CDR2 SQIVND (reference sequence). The CDR3 totals 18 residues. The ends lost 0 bases at V and 11 bases at J; junction bases unmatched: 13. The CDR3 coding sequence is TGTGCCAGTAGTATAGAAGGGACTAGCGGGGCGGCCTATAATAAGCAGTTCTTC. This translates into CASSIEGTSGAAYNKQFF. Full variable domain (outside the CDR3, taken from reference TRBV19 and TRBJ2-1): DGGITQSPKYLFRKEGQNVTLSCEQNLNHDAMYWYRQDPGQGLRLIYYSQIVNDFQKGDIAEGYSVSREKKESFPLTVTSAQKNPTAFYLCASSIEGTSGAAYNKQFFGPGTRLTVL.

In the case of this clonotype: This may stem from a read error, because a much larger clone lies one nucleotide away. The chain recombines TRBV19 with TRBJ1-1, with D uncertain. Deletions cut 2 bases from V and 4 bases from J, with 17 bases between. The V gene's germline CDR1 is LNHDA and CDR2 SQIVND (reference sequence). The CDR3 extends over 16 amino acids. The CDR3 DNA is TGTGCCAGTAGTATAAACTCTTTGGCCCTCGGCACTGAAGCTTTCTTT. Translating gives CASSINSLALGTEAFF.

This clonotype came up many times. The chain is built from TRBV5-6 and TRBJ2-3; D tentatively reads TRBD1 or TRBD2 (6 bases each). V was cut by 3 bases and J by 2 bases, with 10 bases left in between. The CDR3 covers 14 residues. Germline lookup yields CDR1 SGHDT and CDR2 YYEEEE. The CDR3 bases are TGTGCCAGCAGCTACACGGGGGCCACAGATACGCAGTATTTT. Translating it yields CASSYTGATDTQYF.

The sample holds one count of this clonotype. This chain connects TRBV5-5 to TRBJ1-6; D perhaps matches TRBD1 (5 bases). Germline-derived CDR1 and CDR2 are SGHKS and YYEKEE (reference sequence). V was clipped by 3 bases and J by 7 bases, with 17 bases between them. The CDR3 contains 16 residues. The chain's CDR3 is CASSSSRAGLNSPLHF. The CDR3 DNA reads TGTGCCAGCAGCTCCTCCAGGGCGGGTCTCAATTCACCCCTCCACTTT.

This clonotype was seen only a few times. J is TRBJ2-1 and V is TRBV7-8; 7 nucleotides match TRBD2. The CDR3 is 12 residues long. J was trimmed by 9 bases and V by 4 bases; bases with no gene match: 3. Looked up from germline, CDR1 is SGHVS and CDR2 is FQNEAQ. The CDR3 region is CASSWGGGEQFF. CDR3 nucleotides: TGTGCCAGCAGCTGGGGGGGGGGTGAGCAGTTCTTC.

This clonotype was seen just once. A much more abundant neighbour one base away suggests this may be a read error. Without the conserved terminal phenylalanine or tryptophan, this CDR3 likely stems from a read error. V usage is TRBV7-8 and J usage is TRBJ2-2; TRBD2 might be the D (5 bases). Germline assignment: CDR1 SGHVS and CDR2 FQNEAQ. Deletions cut 5 bases from V and 4 bases from J, with 17 bases between. The CDR3 is made up of 16 amino acids. CDR3 sequence: CASSPPGGAATGELFS. Written as DNA, the CDR3 is TGTGCCAGCAGCCCCCCGGGTGGAGCGGCCACCGGGGAGCTGTTTTCT.

Ten or more counts support this clonotype. V gene TRBV2 combines with J gene TRBJ2-7, with TRBD1 matching 7 bases. The CDR3 spans 16 residues. Losses at the gene ends were 8 bases for V and 2 bases for J; bases not matched to a gene: 15. Per the germline V gene, CDR1 is SNHLY and CDR2 is FYNNEI. DNA for the CDR3: TGTGCCAGCCGGGACAGAGGGGTATCATCCACCTACGAGCAGTACTTC. It is translated as CASRDRGVSSTYEQYF.

Of note for this clonotype: One end of the junction varies from germline; a read error may be responsible. This chain uses TRBV7-2 with TRBJ2-7; no clear D gene. CDR3 length: 12 amino acids. Germline lookup yields CDR1 SGHTA and CDR2 FQGNSA. DNA of the CDR3: TGTGCCAGCAGCCAGTACTCCTACGAGCAGTGCTTC. This encodes CASSQYSYEQCF.

The V and J genes are TRBV24-1 and TRBJ1-1; D possibly corresponds to TRBD1 (5 bases). The V gene lost 4 bases and the J gene lost 5 bases, with 10 bases spanning the gap. The germline CDR1 and CDR2 sequences are KGHDR and SFDVKD. The CDR3 consists of 13 residues. The CDR3 DNA reads TGTGCCACCAGTGACCACTGGGGGACTGAAGCTTTCTTT. Its protein is CATSDHWGTEAFF.

There are many counts of this clonotype. This sequence joins TRBV7-9 and TRBJ1-5; 8 bases align to TRBD1. The trim removed 5 bases at V and 1 base at J, leaving 4 bases unmatched. Per the germline V gene, CDR1 is SEHNR and CDR2 is FQNEAQ (reference sequence). The CDR3 covers 15 residues. The CDR3 loop is CASSPTGVSNQPQHF. The CDR3 nucleotides are TGTGCCAGCAGCCCGACAGGGGTAAGCAATCAGCCCCAGCATTTT.

This clonotype has at least ten counts. This chain uses TRBV4-2 with TRBJ2-7; D uncertain. Trimming took off 1 base at V and 2 bases at J, with 12 bases between the two ends. CDR1 and CDR2 (germline): LGHNA, YNFKEQ. The CDR3 contains 15 residues. The DNA of the CDR3 is TGTGCCAGCAGCCAAGCATCGCCTGGTACCTACGAGCAGTACTTC. It codes for CASSQASPGTYEQYF.

The chain carries TRBV11-2 and TRBJ2-6; D is uncertain. Looked up from germline, CDR1 is SGHAT and CDR2 is FQNNGV. This CDR3 comprises 17 residues. V was clipped by 5 bases and J by 1 base, with 15 bases between them. CDR3 coding DNA: TGTGCCAGCAGCCCGAACGTAAGGGTATCTGGGGCCAACGTCCTGACTTTC. This translates into CASSPNVRVSGANVLTF.

Only one count was recorded for this clonotype. A clone one base away is much larger, so this may be a read error. In DNA, the CDR3 is TGTGCCAGCAGCTTATTCCCCCTCAGACTCAATGAGCAGTTCTTC. Translation: CASSLFPLRLNEQFF. The V and J genes are TRBV11-1 and TRBJ2-1; D call uncertain. Trimming took 2 bases from V and 6 from J, leaving 14 bases between them. CDR1 is SGHAT and CDR2 is FQDESV in the germline V gene (reference sequence). The CDR3 spans 15 residues.

This chain connects TRBV12-3 or TRBV12-4 to TRBJ2-7; D is unclear. Trimming removed 5 bases at V and 2 bases at J, with 13 bases between. The CDR3 sequence is 14 residues long. CDR3 loop: CASSHETIPYEQYF. In DNA, the CDR3 is TGTGCCAGCAGTCACGAGACCATACCCTACGAGCAGTACTTC.

The table lists this clonotype with a count of one. DNA of the CDR3: TGTGCCAGCAGCTTGCTTACAGGGATTGAGACCCAGTACTTC. It codes for CASSLLTGIETQYF. The V call is TRBV5-5, the J call TRBJ2-5; D is perhaps TRBD1 (6 bases). Germline V gene sequence: CDR1 SGHKS, CDR2 YYEKEE (reference sequence). Trimming shortened V by 1 base and J by 5 bases, and 12 bases separated the two germline ends. The CDR3 has 14 residues.